This T cell receptor beta chain was identified in a study of T cells in women clearing cervical HPV infection. Libraries were prepared by immunoSEQ multiplex PCR; TCRdb keeps only in-frame clonotypes and omits some of them. This sample's clone table lists tens of thousands of clones. What was sequenced was blood buffy coat. This TCR derives from a woman aged 18 to 69 with a cervical HPV16 infection that either progressed to CIN3+ or cleared (not recorded which).

The CDR3 spells CASSLSAGGNTEAFF. Partial CDR3 DNA: TGTGCCAGCAGCTTATCCGCGGGAGGCAACACTGAA. The chain is built from TRBV7-9 and TRBJ1-1; D is unclear. Read coverage stops 3 residues before the CDR3 terminus; the germline J gene supplies the remainder. The CDR3 has 15 residues. Germline CDR1 is SEHNR and CDR2 is FQNEAQ (reference sequence). The V end lost 2 bases, the J end lost 2 bases, and 12 bases lay between the germline ends.